The clone carrying this TCR beta chain was detected a few times. CDR3-region Arm-PCR and iRepertoire HTBI primers produced the TCR beta libraries. TCRdb reanalysed the multiplex PCR reads using MiXCR and keeps one entry per CDR3 protein. The table includes around 460,000 distinct CDR3 sequences, under 25% detected once. This CDR3 comprises 12 residues. V was trimmed by 4 bases and J by 2 bases, leaving 4 bases between them. Germline V gene sequence: CDR1 SNHLY, CDR2 FYNNEI. These data are taken from a study of regulatory T cells in long-lasting Graves disease. The time point here: persistent/refractory GD, antithyroid drugs over 5 years with positive TRAb. There was RNA extracted from PBMCs, and the TCR library was made from it.

The chain recombines TRBV2 with TRBJ2-3; no clear D. Specimen: peripheral blood mononuclear cells (PBMCs), collected when the disease was refractory, from a patient treated with antithyroid drugs. The source of this sequence is a female donor with Graves disease. DNA for the CDR3: TGTGCCAGCAGTGGTGACACAGATACGCAGTATTTT. Its translation: CASSGDTDTQYF. The full variable domain, rest sourced from reference TRBV2 and TRBJ2-3, is EPEVTQTPSHQVTQMGQEVILRCVPISNHLYFYWYRQILGQKVEFLVSFYNNEISEKSEIFDDQFSVERPDGSNFTLKIRSTKLEDSAMYFCASSGDTDTQYFGPGTRLTVL.